This T cell receptor beta chain was recovered during a study of preoperative IRX-2 immunotherapy in early breast cancer. The treatment denotes: preoperative locoregional IRX-2 cytokine immunotherapy. Samples came from a phase Ib trial of preoperative locoregional IRX-2 cytokine immunotherapy. Germline V gene data show CDR1 as LNHDA and CDR2 as SQIVND (reference sequence). The CDR3 length is 14 residues. Trimming took off 6 bases at V and 1 base at J, with 12 bases between the two ends. TCRdb's table, derived via immunoSEQ multiplex PCR, lists solely in-frame clones and lacks some. Among roughly 99,000 clones, 86% were seen once, and the ten largest hold over 2%.

The clonotype was recovered from a human donor with breast cancer. This chain uses TRBV19 with TRBJ1-1; D gene ambiguous. The sequenced sample was tumor tissue, obtained after IRX-2 immunotherapy. The CDR3 loop is CASRAPYGNTEAFF. The CDR3 nucleotides read TGTGCCAGTAGGGCACCCTATGGGAACACTGAAGCTTTCTTT.